Following are 14 T cell receptor beta chains from one sample sequenced in a study of blood T cell repertoires in COVID-19. The data were produced by immunoSEQ multiplex PCR, yet TCRdb's version contains in-frame clones alone and is incomplete. The data show tens of thousands of clones, with roughly nine tenths seen just once and under 7.5% held by the top ten. The specimen sequenced was peripheral blood. The origin of the receptors is a woman aged 55-69 years with active or convalescent COVID-19.

The chain links TRBV5-4 to TRBJ1-6; TRBD1 matches 7 bases. The germline V gene has CDR1 SGHNT and CDR2 YYREEE (reference sequence). J lost 2 bases, V lost 4 bases, and 6 bases had no gene match. This CDR3 comprises 16 residues. The CDR3 sequence: CASSPATGAYNSPLHF. CDR3 DNA sequence: TGTGCCAGCAGCCCGGCAACAGGGGCCTATAATTCACCCCTCCACTTT.

The V and J genes are TRBV6-6 and TRBJ1-4; no firm D call. The germline V gene has CDR1 MNHNY and CDR2 SVGAGI (reference sequence). With 0 bases removed from V and 10 bases from J, the gap between germline ends came to 6 bases. This CDR3 spans 12 amino acids. Here the CDR3 DNA reads TGTGCCAGCAGTTACTCGACGGGAAAACTGTTTTTT. As protein: CASSYSTGKLFF.

The chain recombines TRBV12-5 with TRBJ1-1; 8 bases agree with TRBD1. V gave up 0 bases and J gave up 5 bases; unmatched junction bases: 5. This CDR3 contains 15 residues. Germline V CDR1 and CDR2: LGHNT, FRNRAP. The CDR3 DNA reads TGTGCTAGTGGTTTGGTTCAGGGGGCGCGGACTGAAGCTTTCTTT. Translated: CASGLVQGARTEAFF.

The rearrangement uses TRBV29-1 and TRBJ1-2; 7 nucleotides align to TRBD1. CDR3 length: 13 amino acids. After removal of 6 bases from V and 5 bases from J, the junction contained 9 bases not matched to a gene. Per the germline V gene, CDR1 is SQVTM and CDR2 is ANQGSEA. CDR3 sequence (DNA): TGCAGCGTCGGACAGGCCTTATCTTATGGCTACACCTTC. Encoded protein: CSVGQALSYGYTF.

This chain uses TRBV28 with TRBJ2-7; 9 nucleotides agree with TRBD2. This CDR3 contains 13 residues. J was trimmed by 4 bases and V by 4 bases; bases with no gene match: 2. Germline assignment: CDR1 MDHEN and CDR2 SYDVKM. CDR3 protein: CASSSLAGYEQYF. The CDR3 nucleotides read TGTGCCAGCAGTTCGCTAGCGGGGTACGAGCAGTACTTC.

V and J are TRBV4-1 and TRBJ1-3, with TRBD1 matching over 7 bases. J gave up 2 bases and V 2 bases, and 3 bases lay outside the gene matches. The CDR3 totals 15 residues. Germline-derived CDR1 and CDR2 are MGHRA and YSYEKL. The CDR3: CASSQTGVAGNTIYF. The CDR3 region has the DNA TGCGCCAGCAGCCAAACAGGGGTAGCTGGAAACACCATATATTTT.

The chain is built from TRBV28 and TRBJ1-1; D not resolved. CDR3 length: 16 residues. The V end was cut by 5 bases, the J end by 4 bases, with 20 bases between. Germline CDR1 is MDHEN and CDR2 is SYDVKM. DNA of the CDR3: TGTGCCAGCAGTACTCAAACCCGACCGGCGGGCACTGAAGCTTTCTTT. This encodes CASSTQTRPAGTEAFF.

The chain employs TRBV19 and TRBJ2-4, with TRBD1 matching over 8 bases. This CDR3 region has 19 residues. The V gene's germline CDR1 is LNHDA and CDR2 SQIVND (reference sequence). V lost 5 bases, J lost 0 bases, and 15 bases stayed unmatched. CDR3 sequence reads: CASSLGQGRLSKAKNIQYF. CDR3 bases: TGTGCCAGTAGTCTCGGACAGGGTCGTCTATCTAAAGCCAAAAACATTCAGTACTTC.

This clone was counted only a few times. The chain links TRBV7-2 to TRBJ2-2; TRBD2 agrees at 14 bases. CDR3 length: 18 amino acids. J lost 6 bases, V lost 5 bases, and 11 bases had no gene match. Germline lookup yields CDR1 SGHTA and CDR2 FQGNSA. CDR3 residues: CASSKPGLAGVLAGELFF. Written as DNA, the CDR3 is TGTGCCAGCAGCAAACCGGGACTAGCGGGAGTGTTGGCCGGGGAGCTGTTTTTT.

The chain carries TRBV10-3 and TRBJ1-2; TRBD1 agrees at 7 bases. J lost 4 bases, V lost 5 bases, and 10 bases had no gene match. Looked up from germline, CDR1 is ENHRY and CDR2 is SYGVKD. This CDR3 has 15 residues. CDR3 amino acids: CAISPDRETSYGYTF. The CDR3 DNA is TGTGCCATCAGTCCTGACAGGGAAACGTCCTATGGCTACACCTTC.

The genes are TRBV3-1 (or the pseudogene TRBV3-2) and TRBJ1-2; TRBD1 might be the D (6 bases). CDR1 and CDR2 (germline): LGHDT, YNNKEL (reference sequence). Trimming shortened V by 1 base and J by 6 bases, and 6 bases separated the two germline ends. This CDR3 contains 12 residues. The CDR3 nucleotides read TGTGCCAGCAGCCAAGCAGGGGATGGCTACACCTTC. It is translated as CASSQAGDGYTF.

This clone was seen just once. The chain links TRBV24-1 to TRBJ1-5, with D possibly matching TRBD1 (6 bases). The CDR3 totals 13 residues. The V end was cut by 9 bases, the J end by 3 bases, with 11 bases between. Germline loops: CDR1 KGHDR, CDR2 SFDVKD. The CDR3 bases are TGTGCCACCCAGGACAGTCCCAATCAGCCCCAGCATTTT. It codes for CATQDSPNQPQHF.

This chain joins TRBV28 and TRBJ1-3, with D perhaps TRBD1 (5 bases). This CDR3 is built from 13 residues. CDR1 is MDHEN, CDR2 SYDVKM, per germline. Trimming took off 7 bases at V and 1 base at J, with 8 bases between the two ends. This chain's CDR3 is CASKTASGNTIYF. In DNA, the CDR3 is TGTGCCAGCAAGACAGCGTCTGGAAACACCATATATTTT.

Here the CDR3 reads CASSQVPGFSQPQHF. CDR3 DNA: TGCGCCAGCAGCCAAGTTCCGGGGTTTTCCCAGCCCCAGCATTTT. The V and J genes are TRBV4-1 and TRBJ1-5; D remains ambiguous. Trimming took 1 base from V and 7 from J, leaving 14 bases between them. Per the germline V gene, CDR1 is MGHRA and CDR2 is YSYEKL. This CDR3 spans 15 amino acids.